This T cell receptor (beta chain) was sequenced in a study of regulatory T cells in long-lasting Graves disease. The time point: newly diagnosed GD, antithyroid drugs for less than 3 months. Following extraction of RNA from PBMCs, that RNA was used to make the TCR library. Ten or more counts support this clonotype. Its matching antigen is unknown. Building the TCR beta libraries relied on iRepertoire HTBI primers, and CDR3 regions underwent Arm-PCR. TCRdb independently ran MiXCR on the multiplex PCR reads; one entry per CDR3 protein. The table has roughly 360,000 distinct CDR3 sequences, roughly 10% seen once; the top ten hold about 20%. Study-level results: Those with persistent Graves' had less TCR diversity than newly diagnosed patients.

CDR1 is LNHNV and CDR2 is YYDKDF in the germline V gene (reference sequence). V was clipped by 2 bases and J by 5 bases; unmatched bases: 8. The CDR3 has 15 amino acids. The same specimen was also included in a second study, on T cells in Graves' hyperthyroidism and ophthalmopathy. According to that study: For ophthalmopathy, model prediction preceded onset by a median 6.5 months.

V is TRBV15 and J is TRBJ2-7; 8 nucleotides agree with TRBD1. This specimen consisted of peripheral blood mononuclear cells (PBMCs), obtained at new diagnosis, from a patient treated with antithyroid drugs. This sequence was found in a woman aged 18-29 years with Graves disease. CDR3 in DNA: TGTGCCACCAGCAGAATTGACAGGGGCGGCGACGAGCAGTACTTC. The encoded protein is CATSRIDRGGDEQYF. The variable domain in full, completed from reference TRBV15 and TRBJ2-7, reads DAMVIQNPRYQVTQFGKPVTLSCSQTLNHNVMYWYQQKSSQAPKLLFHYYDKDFNNEADTPDNFQSRRPNTSFCFLDIRSPGLGDTAMYLCATSRIDRGGDEQYFGPGTRLTVT.